Listed below are T cell receptor beta chains from one sample, sequenced in a study of T-cell reconstitution after alpha-beta-depleted transplantation in children. TCRdb called the PCR reads again in MiXCR, with one record for every CDR3 protein. The sample records some 490,000 distinct CDR3 sequences, around 12% being singletons. Here the sequenced sample was PBMCs from the stem cell graft donor, taken from the stem cell graft. These TCRs come from a human donor who donated a stem cell graft to a child with combined immunodeficiency. Both conserved end residues are part of each CDR3. The order of the fields is CDR3 protein, V gene, D gene, J gene. A D gene is named only where the DNA matches it firmly.

cdr3_aa: CASRRDENNEQFF
v_call: TRBV5-1
d_call: .
j_call: TRBJ2-1

cdr3_aa: CASSLEGREPDTQYF
v_call: TRBV5-1
d_call: .
j_call: TRBJ2-3

cdr3_aa: CSARDSQGTNTGELFF
v_call: TRBV20-1
d_call: .
j_call: TRBJ2-2

cdr3_aa: CASSLGAGMVTDTQYF
v_call: TRBV5-6
d_call: TRBD2
j_call: TRBJ2-3

cdr3_aa: CASSQGAWDSYEQYF
v_call: TRBV4-3
d_call: TRBD1
j_call: TRBJ2-7

cdr3_aa: CSVEGPRSYNEQFF
v_call: TRBV29-1
d_call: .
j_call: TRBJ2-1

cdr3_aa: CASSERTGENTGELFF
v_call: TRBV6-4
d_call: TRBD1
j_call: TRBJ2-2

cdr3_aa: CASARGTGFGETQYF
v_call: TRBV2
d_call: TRBD1
j_call: TRBJ2-5

cdr3_aa: CASSWASGGYEQYF
v_call: TRBV6-2/TRBV6-3
d_call: TRBD2
j_call: TRBJ2-7

cdr3_aa: CASSPSVGTGGHTEAFF
v_call: TRBV5-1
d_call: TRBD1
j_call: TRBJ1-1

cdr3_aa: CASSWVSSEQYF
v_call: TRBV12-3/TRBV12-4
d_call: .
j_call: TRBJ2-7

cdr3_aa: CAISEIGDTQYF
v_call: TRBV10-3
d_call: .
j_call: TRBJ2-3

cdr3_aa: CASSPPGQPFTDTQYF
v_call: TRBV18
d_call: TRBD1
j_call: TRBJ2-3

cdr3_aa: CASSLPSGQGEDKQYF
v_call: TRBV5-1
d_call: TRBD1
j_call: TRBJ2-7

cdr3_aa: CAISSGTGRSYGYTF
v_call: TRBV10-3
d_call: TRBD1
j_call: TRBJ1-2

cdr3_aa: CASRPGPRGYEQYF
v_call: TRBV12-3/TRBV12-4
d_call: .
j_call: TRBJ2-7

cdr3_aa: CASNLAGGPVPETQYF
v_call: TRBV6-2/TRBV6-3
d_call: TRBD2
j_call: TRBJ2-5

cdr3_aa: CASSSSTRINEQFF
v_call: TRBV27
d_call: .
j_call: TRBJ2-1

cdr3_aa: CASSLVAGVGEQFF
v_call: TRBV11-2
d_call: TRBD2
j_call: TRBJ2-1

cdr3_aa: CASSLPRTYGVETQYF
v_call: TRBV5-1
d_call: .
j_call: TRBJ2-5

cdr3_aa: CASSVPGQHTDTQYF
v_call: TRBV7-9
d_call: TRBD1
j_call: TRBJ2-3

cdr3_aa: CASSLDLAGETGELFF
v_call: TRBV5-6
d_call: TRBD2
j_call: TRBJ2-2

cdr3_aa: CSAPTGVGQETQYF
v_call: TRBV20-1
d_call: .
j_call: TRBJ2-5

cdr3_aa: CASSVSDSTYEQYF
v_call: TRBV9
d_call: .
j_call: TRBJ2-7

cdr3_aa: CASSLVAWPLHF
v_call: TRBV7-9
d_call: .
j_call: TRBJ1-6

cdr3_aa: CASSPLSFPDTQYF
v_call: TRBV28
d_call: .
j_call: TRBJ2-3

cdr3_aa: CSARDMLLAGGPFYEQYF
v_call: TRBV20-1
d_call: TRBD2
j_call: TRBJ2-7

cdr3_aa: CASSDLPGQLGNSPLHF
v_call: TRBV25-1
d_call: .
j_call: TRBJ1-6

cdr3_aa: CSVSQSSYNEQFF
v_call: TRBV29-1
d_call: .
j_call: TRBJ2-1

cdr3_aa: CASSIATTYEQYF
v_call: TRBV19
d_call: .
j_call: TRBJ2-7

cdr3_aa: CASSLSPRDTAYNEQFF
v_call: TRBV27
d_call: .
j_call: TRBJ2-1

cdr3_aa: CASSFLGASTDTQYF
v_call: TRBV5-6
d_call: .
j_call: TRBJ2-3

cdr3_aa: CASSPVGGNTEAFF
v_call: TRBV3-1
d_call: .
j_call: TRBJ1-1

cdr3_aa: CASSFSQGYTF
v_call: TRBV12-3/TRBV12-4
d_call: .
j_call: TRBJ1-2

cdr3_aa: CASSQKGNTEAFF
v_call: TRBV12-3/TRBV12-4
d_call: .
j_call: TRBJ1-1

cdr3_aa: CASSKGRDTQYF
v_call: TRBV12-3/TRBV12-4
d_call: .
j_call: TRBJ2-3

cdr3_aa: CATRSGIEETQYF
v_call: TRBV24-1
d_call: .
j_call: TRBJ2-5

cdr3_aa: CTISPSWEGTSGVTDTQYF
v_call: TRBV12-3/TRBV12-4
d_call: TRBD2
j_call: TRBJ2-3

cdr3_aa: CASSGGPNYGYTF
v_call: TRBV6-5
d_call: .
j_call: TRBJ1-2

cdr3_aa: CATSSPGQGSYEQYF
v_call: TRBV15
d_call: TRBD1
j_call: TRBJ2-7

cdr3_aa: CASSQAQFYGYTF
v_call: TRBV7-9
d_call: .
j_call: TRBJ1-2

cdr3_aa: CAWSPSGRLTDTQYF
v_call: TRBV30
d_call: .
j_call: TRBJ2-3

cdr3_aa: CASSQFGPGQGSTYEQYF
v_call: TRBV4-2
d_call: TRBD1
j_call: TRBJ2-7

cdr3_aa: CASSLTGGLNYGYTF
v_call: TRBV5-1
d_call: .
j_call: TRBJ1-2

cdr3_aa: CASSLWTPGRREQYF
v_call: TRBV7-9
d_call: .
j_call: TRBJ2-7